The 14 T cell receptor beta chains reported below all come from one sample, sequenced in a study of human T cells and chemical hapten exposure. A single record per CDR3 protein comes from TCRdb applying MiXCR to the RACE reads. The sample has about 140,000 distinct CDR3 sequences; over 9.5% are singletons. The time point is: patch test 2, 6 weeks after DPC sensitization. Stated treatment: therapeutic diphenylcyclopropenone sensitization with weekly scalp DPC. The sample here was whole blood, taken in connection with sensitization to the hapten diphenylcyclopropenone (DPC). The receptors originated from a woman between 50 and 59 years old with alopecia areata. Some clones in this sample may be carry-over from other donors' samples.

This clonotype was counted many times. The rearrangement uses TRBV2 and TRBJ2-1; 11 positions match TRBD1. Germline V gene sequence: CDR1 SNHLY, CDR2 FYNNEI. With V trimmed by 1 base and J by 7 bases, 3 bases remained unmatched. This CDR3 region has 15 residues. CDR3 region: CASSEEGTGGNEQFF. The CDR3 nucleotides are TGTGCCAGCAGTGAAGAGGGGACAGGGGGAAATGAGCAGTTCTTC.

The chain joins TRBV14 to TRBJ2-5; 7 bases are shared with TRBD1. Germline CDR1 SGHDN, CDR2 FVKESK. The CDR3 is made up of 15 amino acids. The V gene end was trimmed by 4 bases and the J gene end by 3 bases; junction bases not matched to a gene: 8. For the CDR3, the DNA is TGTGCCAGCAGCCCATGGGACAGCCGAGAAGAGACCCAGTACTTC. This translates into CASSPWDSREETQYF.

This chain joins TRBV15 and TRBJ1-5; D unresolved. The germline V gene encodes CDR1 LNHNV and CDR2 YYDKDF (reference sequence). CDR3 size: 12 residues. Trimming removed 2 bases from V and 11 bases from J, with 10 bases in between. DNA for the CDR3: TGTGCCACCAGCAGATTCGGGTTGACCCAGCATTTT. Translating gives CATSRFGLTQHF.

The chain has TRBV30 and TRBJ2-7; 12 bases fit TRBD2. Per the germline V gene, CDR1 is GTSNPN and CDR2 is SVGIG (reference sequence). V lost 6 bases, J lost 6 bases, and 12 bases stayed unmatched. This CDR3 spans 15 amino acids. The CDR3 loop reads CACPGLAGPRGEQYF. The CDR3 DNA sequence: TGTGCCTGTCCGGGACTAGCGGGTCCCCGGGGCGAGCAGTACTTC.

The chain employs TRBV18 and TRBJ2-4; TRBD1 matches 10 bases. The V segment lost 2 bases and the J segment 0 bases; nucleotides outside the gene matches: 7. The CDR3 sequence is 18 residues long. Germline V gene data show CDR1 as KGHSH and CDR2 as LQKENI. The CDR3 spells CASSPTGTGAVAKNIQYF. DNA for the CDR3: TGTGCCAGCTCACCAACGGGGACAGGGGCGGTAGCCAAAAACATTCAGTACTTC.

This clonotype was seen only a few times. The V call is TRBV5-4, the J call TRBJ2-1; TRBD2 aligns across 9 bases. The germline V gene encodes CDR1 SGHNT and CDR2 YYREEE (reference sequence). This CDR3 is built from 15 residues. Trimming removed 0 bases from V and 6 bases from J; junction bases left unmatched: 4. The CDR3 here is CASSLGGTSSNEQFF. DNA for the CDR3: TGTGCCAGCAGCTTGGGGGGGACTAGCTCCAATGAGCAGTTCTTC.

This clonotype has more than one count but fewer than ten. In DNA, the CDR3 is TGTGCCAGCTCACGTGGACAGGGCGTGGAGACCCAGTACTTC. Translated: CASSRGQGVETQYF. The genes are TRBV18 and TRBJ2-5; 8 bases match TRBD1. V trimming: 4 bases; J trimming: 5 bases; junction bases outside the gene matches: 6. Per germline, CDR1 KGHSH and CDR2 LQKENI. The CDR3 is made up of 14 amino acids.

V gene TRBV5-5 combines with J gene TRBJ1-1; a possible D gene is TRBD1 (6 bases). The germline CDR1 and CDR2 sequences are SGHKS and YYEKEE (reference sequence). This CDR3 is 14 amino acids long. V lost 6 bases and J lost 4, with 16 bases in between. CDR3: CASTLQGGITEAFF. CDR3 in DNA: TGTGCCAGCACCTTACAGGGAGGCATCACTGAAGCTTTCTTT.

In its sample, this clonotype was seen a few times. The chain employs TRBV19 and TRBJ2-7; 13 bases agree with TRBD2. The ends lost 3 bases at V and 6 bases at J; junction bases unmatched: 2. CDR1 and CDR2 (germline): LNHDA, SQIVND (reference sequence). The CDR3 spans 14 residues. This chain's CDR3 is CASSIRTSGGEQYF. In DNA, the CDR3 is TGTGCCAGTAGTATCCGGACTAGCGGGGGCGAGCAGTACTTC.

The chain is built from TRBV20-1 and TRBJ2-7, with D uncertain. Per germline, CDR1 DFQATT and CDR2 SNEGSKA (reference sequence). This CDR3 has 13 residues. V was shortened by 0 bases and J by 4 bases, with 10 bases between the two germline ends. This CDR3 reads CSARDIDPYEQYF. As DNA, the CDR3 is TGCAGTGCTAGAGACATAGATCCTTACGAGCAGTACTTC.

This clonotype was seen a few times. V and J are TRBV7-2 and TRBJ1-5, with D possibly TRBD1 on 5 matching bases. The germline V gene encodes CDR1 SGHTA and CDR2 FQGNSA. V lost 1 base, J lost 2 bases, and 12 bases lay in between. The CDR3 sequence is 16 residues long. The CDR3 coding sequence is TGTGCCAGCAGCTTAGGGGCAGGGCTTGGCAATCAGCCCCAGCATTTT. The encoded protein is CASSLGAGLGNQPQHF.

Only a few counts were recorded for this clonotype. The chain joins TRBV9 to TRBJ1-1, with TRBD1 as a possible D gene (5 bases). V was trimmed by 0 bases and J by 0 bases, leaving 15 bases between them. Germline lookup yields CDR1 SGDLS and CDR2 YYNGEE. The length of the CDR3 is 17 residues. CDR3 in DNA: TGTGCCAGCAGCGTAGAGCAGGGAGGCAGCATGAACACTGAAGCTTTCTTT. It specifies CASSVEQGGSMNTEAFF.

The V and J genes are TRBV2 and TRBJ2-7; D is undetermined. The CDR3 sequence is 13 residues long. Trimming stripped 5 bases from V and 7 bases from J, with 15 bases between. Looked up from germline, CDR1 is SNHLY and CDR2 is FYNNEI. This chain's CDR3 is CASSRAWDLEQYF. CDR3 nucleotide sequence: TGTGCCAGCAGTAGGGCGTGGGATCTGGAGCAGTACTTC.

This clonotype was seen only a few times. This sequence joins TRBV12-3 or TRBV12-4 and TRBJ2-3; possibly TRBD2 for D (5 bases). Between the trimmed V and J ends, which lost 5 bases and 2 bases, there was a span of 17 bases. The CDR3 is 16 residues long. The CDR3 DNA reads as TGTGCCAGCAGTCCCTCTCGGACTTCCTTCACAGATACGCAGTATTTT. Protein sequence: CASSPSRTSFTDTQYF.